This T cell receptor beta chain was obtained from a study of T cell responses to AZD1222 COVID-19 vaccine. V lost 3 bases and J lost 0; bases outside the gene matches: 12. Germline V gene data show CDR1 as DFQATT and CDR2 as SNEGSKA (reference sequence). The CDR3 covers 18 residues. Clones were sequenced by immunoSEQ multiplex PCR, and TCRdb holds only the in-frame ones, with some missing. The sample consists of about 150,000 clones, approximately 90% of them appearing once. Points from the study as a whole: Dominant at 160-218 and 743-854, vaccine-associated CD4 TCRs also spanned spike. Baseline serostatus was positive in only six AZD1222 recipients. Donor demographics were predominantly white British with a female majority; clonal diversity may be underestimated.

With regard to this clone: The antigen is not known.

This receptor was taken from an adult in good health. Sequenced material: peripheral blood, taken on day 0 of AZD1222 vaccination. The chain carries TRBV20-1 and TRBJ2-3; 10 bases agree with TRBD2. Here the CDR3 reads CSASSPRTSGTSTDTQYF. The DNA of the CDR3 is TGCAGTGCTAGTTCCCCTCGGACTAGCGGAACTAGCACAGATACGCAGTATTTT.